The 27 T cell receptor beta chains reported below all come from one sample, sequenced in a study of CD8 T cells in ankylosing spondylitis. Whole-study results and caveats: Ankylosing spondylitis blood appeared to be characterized by a TCR beta motif of several highly homologous variants.

TCRdb called the 5' RACE reads again in MiXCR, with one record for every CDR3 protein. The repertoire has around 540,000 distinct CDR3 sequences, about 13% of them found once; the top ten carry approximately 7%. For these TCRs, the target antigens are not known. Sequenced sample: blood, either unsorted or a sorted T cell fraction (not recorded which). These receptors were obtained from a male donor with ankylosing spondylitis.

This clonotype was observed many times. The chain couples TRBV5-1 to TRBJ2-3; D is undetermined. V lost 0 bases, J lost 1 base, and 6 bases lay in between. The CDR3 runs to 14 residues. Looked up from germline, CDR1 is SGHRS and CDR2 is YFSETQ. The CDR3 sequence is CASSLDPGTDTQYF. The CDR3 DNA is TGCGCCAGCAGCTTGGATCCGGGCACAGATACGCAGTATTTT.

This clonotype was seen more than once but under ten times. The chain recombines TRBV20-1 with TRBJ2-3; D possibly matches TRBD1 or TRBD2 (5 bases each). Germline V gives CDR1 DFQATT, CDR2 SNEGSKA (reference sequence). The CDR3 consists of 15 residues. The V end lost 0 bases, the J end lost 2 bases, and 12 bases lay between the germline ends. CDR3: CSARDVGTHTDTQYF. The CDR3 nucleotides read TGCAGTGCTAGAGATGTTGGGACCCACACAGATACGCAGTATTTT.

At least ten counts were recorded for this clonotype. The rearrangement uses TRBV9 and TRBJ2-7; 9 positions agree with TRBD1. Germline values: CDR1 SGDLS, CDR2 YYNGEE. The CDR3 totals 17 residues. V lost 2 bases to trimming and J lost 1 base; unmatched junction nucleotides: 10. The CDR3 region is CASSVQAGTGYSYEQYF. In nucleotides, the CDR3 is TGTGCCAGCAGCGTCCAAGCCGGGACAGGGTATTCCTACGAGCAGTACTTC.

This clonotype was recorded a few times. The chain couples TRBV18 to TRBJ2-7, with TRBD1 matching over 9 bases. V was clipped by 1 base and J by 5 bases; unmatched bases: 0. The germline gives CDR1 KGHSH, CDR2 LQKENI. The CDR3 extends over 13 amino acids. The CDR3 DNA is TGTGCCAGCTCACCACGGGACAGGGACGAGCAGTACGTC. This gives the protein CASSPRDRDEQYV.

This clonotype came up many times. This sequence joins TRBV12-3 or TRBV12-4 and TRBJ2-1, with 9 bases that match TRBD2. Trimming removed 7 bases from V and 6 bases from J; junction bases left unmatched: 19. CDR3 length: 18 residues. In DNA, the CDR3 is TGTGCCAGCAAACCGGGACTAGCAACCCAGGGCGGATTCAATGAGCAGTTCTTC. Protein sequence: CASKPGLATQGGFNEQFF.

The table lists this clonotype with many counts. The CDR3 DNA is TGCAGCGTTGACCCCGGGGGGCACTATGGCTACACCTTC. Residues: CSVDPGGHYGYTF. The chain joins TRBV29-1 to TRBJ1-2, with D possibly matching TRBD1 (6 bases). V lost 3 bases to trimming and J lost 3 bases, with 11 bases between them. CDR1 and CDR2 (germline): SQVTM, ANQGSEA. This CDR3 is 13 amino acids long.

The chain is built from TRBV7-8 and TRBJ2-1; possibly TRBD2 for D (5 bases). V was trimmed by 3 bases and J by 2 bases, leaving 11 bases between them. This CDR3 region has 15 residues. Germline assignment: CDR1 SGHVS and CDR2 FQNEAQ. CDR3 sequence (DNA): TGTGCCAGCAGCTTCCGCAGCGGAACCTACAATGAGCAGTTCTTC. Protein: CASSFRSGTYNEQFF. The complete variable domain, with remaining parts taken from reference TRBV7-8 and TRBJ2-1, reads GAGVSQSPRYKVAKRGQDVALRCDPISGHVSLFWYQQALGQGPEFLTYFQNEAQLDKSGLPSDRFFAERPEGSVSTLKIQRTQQEDSAVYLCASSFRSGTYNEQFFGPGTRLTVL.

The gene calls are TRBV29-1 and TRBJ2-2; D may be TRBD1 (5 bases). The germline V gene has CDR1 SQVTM and CDR2 ANQGSEA. V was cut by 6 bases and J by 3 bases, with 14 bases left in between. The CDR3 loop spans 14 amino acids. CDR3 nucleotides: TGCAGCGTCTTGGGCGGACAAGACACCGGGGAGCTGTTTTTT. It yields the protein CSVLGGQDTGELFF.

The chain combines TRBV4-1 with TRBJ2-7; D tentatively reads TRBD1 or TRBD2 (6 bases each). Germline-derived CDR1 and CDR2 are MGHRA and YSYEKL. The CDR3 covers 15 residues. V dropped 4 bases and J dropped 6 bases, with 19 bases sitting between them. The chain's CDR3 is CASSPQYGGEGEQYV. CDR3 bases: TGCGCCAGCAGCCCACAGTACGGGGGCGAGGGCGAGCAGTACGTC.

The chain combines TRBV28 with TRBJ2-5; weak D call: TRBD1 (6 bases). The CDR3 extends over 15 amino acids. V lost 1 base and J 2 bases, leaving 11 bases between the germline ends. CDR1 and CDR2 from the germline V gene are MDHEN and SYDVKM. The CDR3 sequence is CASSLLQGRQETQYF. The CDR3 DNA reads as TGTGCCAGCAGTTTATTACAGGGTAGACAAGAGACCCAGTACTTC.

This sequence joins TRBV6-1 and TRBJ2-7; the D gene is possibly TRBD1 (6 bases). Trimming pared 6 bases from V and 3 bases from J, leaving 18 bases between. Germline CDR1 reads MNHNS; CDR2 reads SASEGT. This CDR3 is built from 15 residues. CDR3 protein: CASSLGQYRGYEQYV. The CDR3 DNA sequence: TGTGCCAGCAGCTTGGGACAATACCGAGGCTACGAGCAGTACGTC.

This clonotype has a handful of counts. The V gene is TRBV7-2, the J gene TRBJ2-3, with D uncertain. CDR3 size: 13 residues. Trimming took off 3 bases at V and 4 bases at J, with 8 bases between the two ends. CDR1 and CDR2 from the germline V gene are SGHTA and FQGNSA. The CDR3 region has the DNA TGTGCCAGCAGCTTGCAGGCGGCAGATACGCAGTATTTT. Residues: CASSLQAADTQYF.

This rearrangement joins TRBV20-1 to TRBJ2-1; no firm D call. Germline-derived CDR1 and CDR2 are DFQATT and SNEGSKA (reference sequence). The CDR3 contains 14 residues. The V end lost 6 bases, the J end lost 0 bases, and 12 bases lay between the germline ends. The CDR3 DNA reads TGCAGTGCCCCCAAACAGCTCTCCTACAATGAGCAGTTCTTC. Translated: CSAPKQLSYNEQFF.

This clonotype was counted ten times or more. The chain has TRBV3-1 and TRBJ2-2; no clear D gene. The ends were cut back, 0 bases at V and 5 bases at J, with 4 bases in the middle. Germline CDR1 and CDR2: LGHDT and YNNKEL (reference sequence). The CDR3 totals 13 residues. The CDR3 here is CASSQEHTGELFF. The CDR3 DNA reads TGTGCCAGCAGCCAAGAGCATACCGGGGAGCTGTTTTTT.

This clonotype was counted ten times or more. The V call is TRBV5-1, the J call TRBJ1-2, with 8 bases lining up with TRBD1. Germline values: CDR1 SGHRS, CDR2 YFSETQ. The CDR3 has 15 amino acids. J was trimmed by 3 bases and V by 1 base; bases with no gene match: 5. The CDR3 region has the DNA TGCGCCAGCAGCTTGTTAATGGGACAGGACTATGGCTACACCTTC. Protein sequence: CASSLLMGQDYGYTF.

This clonotype was observed a few times. This sequence joins TRBV6-1 and TRBJ1-1, with a possible D match to TRBD1 (6 bases). The CDR3 is 15 residues long. Germline V gene sequence: CDR1 MNHNS, CDR2 SASEGT. V shed 2 bases and J shed 1 base, with 11 bases lying between them. The CDR3 region is CASSEQGRANTEAFF. The DNA for the CDR3 is TGTGCCAGCAGTGAACAGGGGCGAGCGAACACTGAAGCTTTCTTT.

This clonotype has a handful of counts. The genes are TRBV5-1 and TRBJ2-7; D remains ambiguous. Germline V lookup: CDR1 SGHRS, CDR2 YFSETQ. V dropped 9 bases and J dropped 1 base, with 17 bases sitting between them. The CDR3 length is 14 residues. The CDR3 loop reads CANLIHDPSYEQYF. The CDR3 DNA sequence: TGCGCCAACTTAATCCACGACCCATCCTACGAGCAGTACTTC.

This clonotype was picked up many times. This chain uses TRBV2 with TRBJ2-3, with 7 bases fitting TRBD2. The CDR3 has 14 residues. Germline CDR1 is SNHLY and CDR2 is FYNNEI. Trimming cost V 4 bases and J 4 bases; bases outside gene matches: 5. The CDR3 loop reads CASSVSRESDTQYF. CDR3 bases: TGTGCCAGCAGTGTCTCGCGGGAGTCAGATACGCAGTATTTT. Using reference TRBV2 and TRBJ2-3 for the parts outside the CDR3, the full variable domain is EPEVTQTPSHQVTQMGQEVILRCVPISNHLYFYWYRQILGQKVEFLVSFYNNEISEKSEIFDDQFSVERPDGSNFTLKIRSTKLEDSAMYFCASSVSRESDTQYFGPGTRLTVL.

This clonotype has a count of ten or more. This chain uses TRBV5-1 with TRBJ1-5; D remains unclear. The CDR3 runs 16 residues. Trimming shortened V by 0 bases and J by 3 bases, and 13 bases separated the two germline ends. The germline CDR1 and CDR2 sequences are SGHRS and YFSETQ. CDR3 sequence (DNA): TGCGCCAGCAGCTTGGGTCCAGTTTCTAACAATCAGCCCCAGCATTTT. Translated: CASSLGPVSNNQPQHF.

This clonotype was counted at least ten times. One end of the junction does not line up with germline, which may come from a read error. The chain recombines TRBV5-1 with TRBJ2-7; 11 bases map to TRBD1. Germline values: CDR1 SGHRS, CDR2 YFSETQ. The CDR3 contains 14 residues. Here the CDR3 DNA reads TGTGCCAGCAGCCTGGGACAGGGGGCCTACGAGCAGTACTTC. Amino acids: CASSLGQGAYEQYF.

This clonotype was seen only a few times. The chain employs TRBV7-2 and TRBJ1-3, with D unresolved. V lost 2 bases and J lost 10, with 9 bases in between. This CDR3 comprises 12 residues. CDR1 is SGHTA, CDR2 FQGNSA, per germline. CDR3 loop: CASSLRVRTIYF. For the CDR3, the DNA is TGTGCCAGCAGCTTAAGAGTCAGAACCATATATTTT.

This clonotype showed up just a few times. The genes are TRBV20-1 and TRBJ2-7; D may be TRBD1 (6 bases). Germline-derived CDR1 and CDR2 are DFQATT and SNEGSKA (reference sequence). The V gene lost 4 bases and the J gene lost 0 bases, with 16 bases spanning the gap. This CDR3 spans 15 amino acids. The CDR3 is CSAITTQGFSYEQYF. DNA of the CDR3: TGCAGTGCTATCACAACACAGGGTTTCTCCTACGAGCAGTACTTC.

This clonotype was detected ten times or more. The chain has TRBV10-3 and TRBJ2-1; 9 nucleotides line up with TRBD2. V lost 5 bases to trimming and J lost 7 bases; unmatched junction nucleotides: 6. Germline lookup yields CDR1 ENHRY and CDR2 SYGVKD. The CDR3 length is 14 residues. The CDR3 DNA is TGTGCCATCAGTCCTAGCGGGATAGCGAATGAGCAGTTCTTC. Its translation: CAISPSGIANEQFF.

This chain links TRBV7-2 with TRBJ2-2; 9 bases align to TRBD2. The CDR3 extends over 15 amino acids. Germline loops: CDR1 SGHTA, CDR2 FQGNSA. J gave up 7 bases and V 5 bases, and 8 bases lay outside the gene matches. The CDR3 sequence: CASSPSGTSFGELFF. Written as DNA, the CDR3 is TGTGCCAGCAGCCCTTCCGGGACTAGCTTCGGGGAGCTGTTTTTT.

The V and J genes are TRBV19 and TRBJ2-1, with D possibly being TRBD1 (6 bases). This CDR3 contains 14 residues. Germline V gene lookup returns CDR1 LNHDA and CDR2 SQIVND (reference sequence). Trimming cost V 1 base and J 7 bases, with 11 bases left between them. The CDR3 coding sequence is TGTGCCAGTAGTATAGTTAGGCAGGGGAATGAGCAGTTCTTC. Amino acids: CASSIVRQGNEQFF.

Only a few counts were recorded for this clonotype. The chain couples TRBV20-1 to TRBJ2-2, with D possibly TRBD1 on 6 matching bases. The CDR3 has 13 amino acids. Trimming removed 7 bases at V and 9 bases at J, with 18 bases between. Germline V lookup: CDR1 DFQATT, CDR2 SNEGSKA (reference sequence). Written as DNA, the CDR3 is TGCAGTGTTGAGCGACAGGAACGCAGGGAGCTGTTTTTT. This encodes CSVERQERRELFF.

In its sample, this clonotype was seen a few times. This chain uses TRBV4-1 with TRBJ2-7; 9 bases agree with TRBD1. The CDR3 is 15 amino acids. Germline V gives CDR1 MGHRA, CDR2 YSYEKL. V was clipped by 1 base and J by 1 base; unmatched bases: 2. CDR3 bases: TGCGCCAGCAGCCAAGGGACAGGGGATTCCTACGAGCAGTACGTC. As protein: CASSQGTGDSYEQYV.